This TCR beta chain was sequenced during a study of Ad26.COV2.S vaccination and SARS-CoV-2 variants. There are 16 residues in the CDR3. With 2 bases removed from V and 0 bases from J, the gap between germline ends came to 9 bases. Germline CDR1 and CDR2: SGHDT and YYEEEE. Measured with immunoSEQ multiplex PCR; TCRdb has only the in-frame clones, and not every one. The profile shows about 350,000 clones, 92% of them singletons. The chain joins TRBV5-6 to TRBJ1-6; tentative D call: TRBD1 (5 bases). The sequences come from peripheral blood, collected after recovery from COVID-19. The receptor was isolated from a human donor who had recovered from COVID-19. The CDR3 sequence: CASSFGGSSYNSPLHF. Written as DNA, the CDR3 is TGTGCCAGCAGCTTTGGGGGGAGCTCCTATAATTCACCCCTCCACTTT. Filled out from reference TRBV5-6 and TRBJ1-6, the complete variable domain reads DAGVTQSPTHLIKTRGQQVTLRCSPKSGHDTVSWYQQALGQGPQFIFQYYEEEERQRGNFPDRFSGHQFPNYSSELNVNALLLGDSALYLCASSFGGSSYNSPLHFGNGTRLTVT.